This T cell receptor (beta chain) emerged from a study of T-cell memory formation after mild COVID-19. Study details: Each donor largely had its own TCR clusters.

In the case of this clonotype: Its target is unknown. The junction and the germline gene differ at one end; a read error may be behind it.

This CDR3 region has 12 residues. Germline V gene data show CDR1 as SGHTA and CDR2 as FQGNSA. After 5'RACE with constant-segment primers, TCR alpha and TCR beta cDNA libraries carrying sample barcodes and UMIs were obtained. MiXCR, run by TCRdb on the 5' RACE reads, gives a single entry per CDR3 protein. The data contain about 430,000 distinct CDR3 sequences, more than 20% of them singletons. General study results and limits: Cross-reactive memory seemingly joined, as some responding clones were found in pre-infection memory. A balance of CD4 and CD8 characterized clones contracting day 15 to 85, whereas later expanders leaned CD4+.

The sample consisted of PBMCs or a T cell subset sorted from them (not recorded which). This chain links TRBV7-2 with TRBJ2-7; TRBD2 is a possible D gene (5 bases). The receptor's source is an adult woman who had mild COVID-19 (a few samples of this study predate the infection). Cell type and time point are not known. This CDR3 is CASSPRTGSVDF. The DNA of the CDR3 is TGTGCCAGCAGCCCCCGTACGGGGTCTGTTGACTTC.